The clone carrying this T cell receptor beta chain was found many times. Its matching antigen is unknown. The data belong to a study of response to subunit inactivated influenza vaccine. TCRdb reanalysed the RT-PCR reads using MiXCR and keeps one entry per CDR3 protein. The sample consists of around 190,000 distinct CDR3 sequences, about 9.3% of them appearing once. Study results and limitations: Researchers suggested that each seasonal influenza vaccination recruits few new T cells.

Material: non-naive T cells sorted from PBMCs, obtained on the day of vaccination. This sequence was found in a man aged 45-65 years who received an inactivated influenza vaccine.

CDR3 protein: CASSPPSAGELFF. The CDR3 nucleotides read TGTGCCAGCTCACCACCTTCAGCCGGGGAGCTGTTTTTT. The V gene is TRBV18, the J gene TRBJ2-2; D uncertain. The V end lost 0 bases, the J end lost 6 bases, and 5 bases lay between the germline ends. Germline CDR1 reads KGHSH; CDR2 reads LQKENI. The CDR3 is 13 amino acids.